This TCR beta chain was captured by sequencing in a study of T cell repertoires in cytomegalovirus infection. Study background: Evidence of both CMV infection and a matching HLA type came from public TCR beta signatures.

J was trimmed by 3 bases and V by 5 bases; bases with no gene match: 10. CDR3 size: 16 residues. Germline loops: CDR1 SGHDT, CDR2 YYEEEE. Via MiXCR, TCRdb re-called the reads, giving one row per CDR3 protein. Of roughly 310,000 distinct CDR3 sequences in the sample, under 20% are singletons; the top ten hold around 12%. Source material: PBMCs. The chain is built from TRBV5-6 and TRBJ1-4, with TRBD1 matching over 7 bases. The TCR sequence derives from a human donor in good health (CMV status not recorded). Some clones in this sample may be carry-over from other donors' samples. DNA for the CDR3: TGTGCCAGCAGTCCTACCCTGACAGGGTCTAATGAAAAACTGTTTTTT. Translation: CASSPTLTGSNEKLFF.